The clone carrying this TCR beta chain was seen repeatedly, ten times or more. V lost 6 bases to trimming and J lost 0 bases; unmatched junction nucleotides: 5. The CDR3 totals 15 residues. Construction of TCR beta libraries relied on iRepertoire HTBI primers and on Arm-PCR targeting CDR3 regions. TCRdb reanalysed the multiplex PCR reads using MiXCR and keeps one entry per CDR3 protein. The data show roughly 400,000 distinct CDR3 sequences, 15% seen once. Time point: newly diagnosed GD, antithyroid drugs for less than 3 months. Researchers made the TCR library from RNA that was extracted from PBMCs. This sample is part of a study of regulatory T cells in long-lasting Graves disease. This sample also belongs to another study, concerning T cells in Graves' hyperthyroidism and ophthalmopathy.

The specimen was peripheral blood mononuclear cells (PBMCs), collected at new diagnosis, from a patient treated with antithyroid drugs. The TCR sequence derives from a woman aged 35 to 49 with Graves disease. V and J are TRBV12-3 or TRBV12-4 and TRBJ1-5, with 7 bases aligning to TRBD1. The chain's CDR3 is CASRRGTDSNQPQHF. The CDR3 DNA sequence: TGTGCCAGCAGACGTGGGACAGATAGCAATCAGCCCCAGCATTTT.